The text below deals with one T cell receptor (beta chain). This entry comes from a study of blood T cell repertoires in COVID-19. In the study overall: Material from acute and convalescent COVID-19 was sourced from the United States, Italy and Spain.

Profiled with immunoSEQ multiplex PCR; TCRdb holds only in-frame clones, not every one. The repertoire consists of approximately 140,000 clones, with 85% to 90% occurring once and the leading ten covering almost 8.5%. Germline values: CDR1 SQVTM, CDR2 ANQGSEA. This CDR3 is built from 14 residues. The V segment lost 3 bases and the J segment 4 bases; nucleotides outside the gene matches: 8. The specimen sequenced was peripheral blood. This TCR came from a woman aged 55-70 years with acute or convalescent COVID-19. The rearrangement joins TRBV29-1 to TRBJ1-2, with 7 bases that match TRBD1. This CDR3 reads CSVDLRQGPYGYTF. CDR3 DNA: TGCAGCGTTGACCTCCGACAGGGACCCTATGGCTACACCTTC.